Listed below are T cell receptor beta chains from one sample, sequenced in a study of cytomegalovirus exposure and HLA in healthy donors. Measured with immunoSEQ multiplex PCR; TCRdb has only the in-frame clones, and not every one. Of fewer than 110,000 clones in the sample, 81% are singletons; the top ten hold around 2.3%. The specimen was PBMCs. These receptors were taken from a man aged 25-40 years in good health and CMV-seronegative. The CDR3 runs from the conserved cysteine through the conserved F or W. D genes are given only for firm matches. Some rows have no size entry. The others give once, few or many, or a class for an expanded clone.

J gene: TRBJ2-4
clone size: NA
V gene: TRBV14
D gene: NA
CDR3 protein: CASSQEVGGAKNIQYF
CDR3 DNA: TGTGCCAGCAGCCAAGAGGTCGGGGGAGCCAAAAACATTCAGTACTTC

J gene: TRBJ2-3
clone size: NA
V gene: TRBV15
D gene: TRBD2
CDR3 protein: CATSRSQAGGGADTQYF
CDR3 DNA: TGTGCCACCAGCAGATCCCAAGCGGGCGGGGGGGCAGATACGCAGTATTTT

J gene: TRBJ2-2
clone size: NA
V gene: TRBV6-5
D gene: TRBD1
CDR3 protein: CASSPGQTYAGELFF
CDR3 DNA: TGTGCCAGCAGTCCGGGACAGACTTACGCCGGGGAGCTGTTTTTT

J gene: TRBJ2-7
clone size: NA
V gene: TRBV6-5
D gene: TRBD1
CDR3 protein: CASSYTDRDYEQYF
CDR3 DNA: TGTGCCAGCAGTTACACGGACAGGGACTACGAGCAGTACTTC

J gene: TRBJ2-7
clone size: NA
V gene: TRBV7-2
D gene: NA
CDR3 protein: CASSLSIPSGQYF
CDR3 DNA: TGTGCCAGCAGCTTATCGATCCCTTCCGGGCAGTACTTC

J gene: TRBJ1-1
clone size: NA
V gene: TRBV28
D gene: NA
CDR3 protein: CASATVRNTEAFF
CDR3 DNA: TGTGCCAGTGCGACTGTTCGGAACACTGAAGCTTTCTTT

J gene: TRBJ1-1
clone size: NA
V gene: TRBV10-3
D gene: NA
CDR3 protein: CAIRPQAGGHTEAFF
CDR3 DNA: TGTGCCATCAGGCCACAGGCAGGCGGTCACACTGAAGCTTTCTTT

J gene: TRBJ2-1
clone size: NA
V gene: TRBV30
D gene: NA
CDR3 protein: CAGATDRSSNEQFF
CDR3 DNA: TGTGCCGGGGCCACGGACCGTTCCTCCAATGAGCAGTTCTTC

J gene: TRBJ1-2
clone size: NA
V gene: TRBV27
D gene: NA
CDR3 protein: CASSEVGLSGYTF
CDR3 DNA: TGTGCCAGCAGCGAGGTTGGGTTGTCTGGCTACACCTTC

J gene: TRBJ1-5
clone size: NA
V gene: TRBV7-9
D gene: TRBD1
CDR3 protein: CASSLGAGTGIGQPQHF
CDR3 DNA: TGTGCCAGCAGCTTAGGGGCCGGGACAGGGATTGGACAGCCCCAGCATTTT

J gene: TRBJ2-5
clone size: NA
V gene: TRBV5-1
D gene: NA
CDR3 protein: CASNPGNQETQYF
CDR3 DNA: TGCGCCAGCAATCCGGGGAACCAAGAGACCCAGTACTTC

J gene: TRBJ2-3
clone size: once
V gene: TRBV5-1
D gene: TRBD1
CDR3 protein: CASSPRQGTDTQYF
CDR3 DNA: TGCGCCAGCAGCCCGCGACAGGGAACGGATACGCAGTATTTT

J gene: TRBJ2-7
clone size: NA
V gene: TRBV6-5
D gene: NA
CDR3 protein: CASSRTDSYEQYF
CDR3 DNA: TGTGCCAGCAGTAGGACTGATTCCTACGAGCAGTACTTC

J gene: TRBJ2-1
clone size: few
V gene: TRBV27
D gene: TRBD2
CDR3 protein: CASSLWTSNEQFF
CDR3 DNA: TGTGCCAGCAGTTTGTGGACTAGCAATGAGCAGTTCTTC

J gene: TRBJ1-2
clone size: NA
V gene: TRBV5-1
D gene: NA
CDR3 protein: CASSPLDQNYGYTF
CDR3 DNA: TGCGCCAGCAGCCCCCTAGATCAGAACTATGGCTACACCTTC

J gene: TRBJ1-5
clone size: NA
V gene: TRBV28
D gene: NA
CDR3 protein: CASSRTRGMGQPQHF
CDR3 DNA: TGTGCCAGCAGCCGGACTAGGGGAATGGGGCAGCCCCAGCATTTT

J gene: TRBJ1-6
clone size: NA
V gene: TRBV10-3
D gene: NA
CDR3 protein: CATGGLNSPLHF
CDR3 DNA: TGTGCCACCGGGGGGCTCAACTCACCCCTCCACTTT

J gene: TRBJ2-7
clone size: once
V gene: TRBV7-2
D gene: NA
CDR3 protein: CASGLNWANYEQYF
CDR3 DNA: TGTGCCTCTGGACTTAACTGGGCAAACTACGAGCAGTACTTC

J gene: TRBJ2-7
clone size: once
V gene: TRBV28
D gene: NA
CDR3 protein: CASSGTFYEQYF
CDR3 DNA: TGTGCCAGCAGCGGGACATTCTACGAGCAGTACTTC

J gene: TRBJ1-4
clone size: NA
V gene: TRBV7-6
D gene: NA
CDR3 protein: CASSLNRQEANEKLFF
CDR3 DNA: TGTGCCAGCAGCCTAAACAGACAGGAGGCTAATGAAAAACTGTTTTTT

J gene: TRBJ1-2
clone size: NA
V gene: TRBV4-1
D gene: TRBD1
CDR3 protein: CASSSGGAPYYGYTF
CDR3 DNA: TGCGCCAGCAGTTCAGGGGGCGCCCCGTACTATGGCTACACCTTC

J gene: TRBJ1-5
clone size: NA
V gene: TRBV19
D gene: TRBD1
CDR3 protein: CASEGAIQPQHF
CDR3 DNA: TGTGCCAGTGAGGGGGCCATTCAGCCCCAGCATTTT

J gene: TRBJ1-2
clone size: NA
V gene: TRBV6-5
D gene: TRBD1
CDR3 protein: CASSTGAGGLYGYTF
CDR3 DNA: TGTGCCAGCAGTACAGGGGCCGGGGGCCTTTATGGCTACACCTTC

J gene: TRBJ1-4
clone size: NA
V gene: TRBV28
D gene: NA
CDR3 protein: CASRRRVANEKLFF
CDR3 DNA: TGTGCCAGCCGGCGGAGGGTGGCGAATGAAAAACTGTTTTTT

J gene: TRBJ2-7
clone size: NA
V gene: TRBV4-1
D gene: TRBD2
CDR3 protein: CASSPTRGGNPSSYEQYF
CDR3 DNA: TGCGCCAGCAGCCCGACTCGGGGAGGGAACCCTAGCTCCTACGAGCAGTACTTC

J gene: TRBJ1-1
clone size: NA
V gene: TRBV25-1
D gene: NA
CDR3 protein: CASSEFGSRGFF
CDR3 DNA: TGTGCCAGCAGTGAATTCGGCTCCCGCGGGTTCTTT